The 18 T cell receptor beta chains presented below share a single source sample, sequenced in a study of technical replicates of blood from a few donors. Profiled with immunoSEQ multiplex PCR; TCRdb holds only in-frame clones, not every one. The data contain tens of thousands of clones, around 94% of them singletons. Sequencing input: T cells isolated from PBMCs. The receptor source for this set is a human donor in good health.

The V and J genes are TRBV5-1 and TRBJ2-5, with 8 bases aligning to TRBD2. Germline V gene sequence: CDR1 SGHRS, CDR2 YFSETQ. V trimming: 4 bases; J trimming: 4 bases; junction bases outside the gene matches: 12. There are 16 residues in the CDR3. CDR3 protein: CASSPGGGGARETQYF. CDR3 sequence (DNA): TGCGCCAGCAGCCCCGGGGGGGGCGGGGCGAGAGAGACCCAGTACTTC.

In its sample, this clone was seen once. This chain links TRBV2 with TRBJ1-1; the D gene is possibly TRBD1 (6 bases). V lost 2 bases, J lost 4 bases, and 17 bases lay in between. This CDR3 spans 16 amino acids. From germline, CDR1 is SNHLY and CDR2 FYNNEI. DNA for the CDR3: TGTGCCAGCAGTGAAAAAAGAAGGGGGTTCGGCACTGAAGCTTTCTTT. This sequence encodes CASSEKRRGFGTEAFF. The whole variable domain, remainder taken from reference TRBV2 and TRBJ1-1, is EPEVTQTPSHQVTQMGQEVILRCVPISNHLYFYWYRQILGQKVEFLVSFYNNEISEKSEIFDDQFSVERPDGSNFTLKIRSTKLEDSAMYFCASSEKRRGFGTEAFFGQGTRLTVV.

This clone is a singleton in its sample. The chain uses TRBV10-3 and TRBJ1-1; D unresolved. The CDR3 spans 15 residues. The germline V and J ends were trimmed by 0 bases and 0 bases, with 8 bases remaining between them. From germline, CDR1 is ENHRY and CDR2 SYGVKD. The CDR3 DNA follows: TGTGCCATCAGTGAGTCTGGCCGTCTGAACACTGAAGCTTTCTTT. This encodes CAISESGRLNTEAFF.

The CDR3 sequence is CASSSILMGQRNTGELFF. In nucleotides, the CDR3 is TGTGCCAGCAGTTCTATTCTAATGGGACAGCGGAACACCGGGGAGCTGTTTTTT. The chain recombines TRBV27 with TRBJ2-2, with TRBD1 matching over 7 bases. The CDR3 runs to 18 residues. The V segment lost 4 bases and the J segment 1 base; nucleotides outside the gene matches: 12. Germline V lookup: CDR1 MNHEY, CDR2 SMNVEV (reference sequence).

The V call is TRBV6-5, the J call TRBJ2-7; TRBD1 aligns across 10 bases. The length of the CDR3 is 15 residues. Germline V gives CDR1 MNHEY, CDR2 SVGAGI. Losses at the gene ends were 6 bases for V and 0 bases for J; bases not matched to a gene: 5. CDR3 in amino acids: CASRGRDRGSYEQYF. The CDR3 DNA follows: TGTGCCAGCAGGGGCCGGGACAGGGGCTCCTACGAGCAGTACTTC.

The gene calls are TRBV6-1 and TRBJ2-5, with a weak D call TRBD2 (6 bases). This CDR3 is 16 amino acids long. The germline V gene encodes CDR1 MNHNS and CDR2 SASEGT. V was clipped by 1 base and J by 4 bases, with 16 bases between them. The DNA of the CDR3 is TGTGCCAGCAGTGAAGGTGCGGGACCCCAGGGAGAGACCCAGTACTTC. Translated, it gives CASSEGAGPQGETQYF.

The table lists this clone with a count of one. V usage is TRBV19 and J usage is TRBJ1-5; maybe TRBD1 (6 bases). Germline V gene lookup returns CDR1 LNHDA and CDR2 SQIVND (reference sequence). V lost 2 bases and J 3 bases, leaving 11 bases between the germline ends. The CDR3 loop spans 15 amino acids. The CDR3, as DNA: TGTGCCAGTAGTATATCCGCAGGGGTCAATCAGCCCCAGCATTTT. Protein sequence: CASSISAGVNQPQHF. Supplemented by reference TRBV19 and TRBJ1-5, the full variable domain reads DGGITQSPKYLFRKEGQNVTLSCEQNLNHDAMYWYRQDPGQGLRLIYYSQIVNDFQKGDIAEGYSVSREKKESFPLTVTSAQKNPTAFYLCASSISAGVNQPQHFGDGTRLSIL.

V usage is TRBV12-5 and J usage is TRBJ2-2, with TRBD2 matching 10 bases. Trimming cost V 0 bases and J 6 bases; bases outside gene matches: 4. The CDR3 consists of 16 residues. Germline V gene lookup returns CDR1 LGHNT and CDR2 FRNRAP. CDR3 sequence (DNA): TGTGCTAGTGGTTTGGTCCTAGCGGGGGTCCCCGGGGAGCTGTTTTTT. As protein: CASGLVLAGVPGELFF. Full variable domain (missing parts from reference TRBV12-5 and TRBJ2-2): DARVTQTPRHKVTEMGQEVTMRCQPILGHNTVFWYRQTMMQGLELLAYFRNRAPLDDSGMPKDRFSAEMPDATLATLKIQPSEPRDSAVYFCASGLVLAGVPGELFFGEGSRLTVL.

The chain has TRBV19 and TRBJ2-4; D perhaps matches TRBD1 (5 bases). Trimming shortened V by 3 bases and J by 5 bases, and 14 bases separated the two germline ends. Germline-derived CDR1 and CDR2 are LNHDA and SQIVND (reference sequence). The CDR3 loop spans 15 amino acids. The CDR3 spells CASSMTANFQNIQYF. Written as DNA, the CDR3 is TGTGCCAGTAGTATGACAGCAAATTTCCAAAACATTCAGTACTTC.

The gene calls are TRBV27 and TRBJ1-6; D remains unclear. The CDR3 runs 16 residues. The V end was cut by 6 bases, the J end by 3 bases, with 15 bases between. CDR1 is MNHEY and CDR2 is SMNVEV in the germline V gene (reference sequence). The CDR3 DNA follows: TGTGCCAGCAGCTCAGCGGACGGTTTCTATAATTCACCCCTCCACTTT. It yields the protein CASSSADGFYNSPLHF.

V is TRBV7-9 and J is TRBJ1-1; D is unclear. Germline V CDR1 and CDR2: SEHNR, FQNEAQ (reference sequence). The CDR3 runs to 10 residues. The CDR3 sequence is CASADTEAFF. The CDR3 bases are TGTGCGTCCGCGGACACTGAAGCTTTCTTT.

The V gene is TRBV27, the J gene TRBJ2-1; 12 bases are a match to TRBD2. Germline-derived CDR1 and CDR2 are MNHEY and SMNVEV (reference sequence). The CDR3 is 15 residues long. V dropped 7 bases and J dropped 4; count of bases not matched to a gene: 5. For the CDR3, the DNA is TGTGCCAGCATGCGGCTAGCGGGAGGGTACAATGAGCAGTTCTTC. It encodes CASMRLAGGYNEQFF.

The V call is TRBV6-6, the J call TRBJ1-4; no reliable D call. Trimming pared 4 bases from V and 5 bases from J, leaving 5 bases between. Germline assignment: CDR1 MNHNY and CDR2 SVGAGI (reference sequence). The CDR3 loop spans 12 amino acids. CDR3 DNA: TGTGCCAGCAGTTCCCTAAATGAAAAACTGTTTTTT. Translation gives CASSSLNEKLFF.

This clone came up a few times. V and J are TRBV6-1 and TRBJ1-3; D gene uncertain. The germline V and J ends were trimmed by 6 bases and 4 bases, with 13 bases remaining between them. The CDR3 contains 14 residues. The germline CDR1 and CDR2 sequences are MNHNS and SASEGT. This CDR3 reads CASRVEGEGNTIYF. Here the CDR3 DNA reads TGTGCCAGCAGGGTGGAGGGTGAGGGAAACACCATATATTTT.

In DNA form, the CDR3 reads TGTGCCACCAGCAGAGATTCTGGTCCGGGTCGGGACACTGAAGCTTTCTTT. Protein product: CATSRDSGPGRDTEAFF. The rearrangement uses TRBV15 and TRBJ1-1; D is uncertain. The CDR3 sequence is 17 residues long. V lost 0 bases and J 3 bases, leaving 17 bases between the germline ends. Germline-derived CDR1 and CDR2 are LNHNV and YYDKDF (reference sequence).

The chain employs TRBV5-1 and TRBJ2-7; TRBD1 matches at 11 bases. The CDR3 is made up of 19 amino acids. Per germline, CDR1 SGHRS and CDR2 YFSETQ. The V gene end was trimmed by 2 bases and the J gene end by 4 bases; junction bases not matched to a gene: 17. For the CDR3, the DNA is TGCGCCAGCAGCTTTACTCGAACCACCGGGACAGGGGGTCCTTACGAGCAGTACTTC. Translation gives CASSFTRTTGTGGPYEQYF.

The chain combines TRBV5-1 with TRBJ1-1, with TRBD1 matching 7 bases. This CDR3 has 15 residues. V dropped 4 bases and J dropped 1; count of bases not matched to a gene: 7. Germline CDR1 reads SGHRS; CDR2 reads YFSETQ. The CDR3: CASSLVGTANTEAFF. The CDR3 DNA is TGCGCCAGCAGCCTAGTAGGGACAGCGAACACTGAAGCTTTCTTT. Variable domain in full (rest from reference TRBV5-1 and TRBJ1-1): KAGVTQTPRYLIKTRGQQVTLSCSPISGHRSVSWYQQTPGQGLQFLFEYFSETQRNKGNFPGRFSGRQFSNSRSEMNVSTLELGDSALYLCASSLVGTANTEAFFGQGTRLTVV.

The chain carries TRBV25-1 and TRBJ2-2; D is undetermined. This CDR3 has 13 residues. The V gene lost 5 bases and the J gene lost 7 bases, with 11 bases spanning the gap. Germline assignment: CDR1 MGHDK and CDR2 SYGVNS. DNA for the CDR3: TGTGCCAGCAGTTCAACGGTCAACGGGGAGCTGTTTTTT. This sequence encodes CASSSTVNGELFF.